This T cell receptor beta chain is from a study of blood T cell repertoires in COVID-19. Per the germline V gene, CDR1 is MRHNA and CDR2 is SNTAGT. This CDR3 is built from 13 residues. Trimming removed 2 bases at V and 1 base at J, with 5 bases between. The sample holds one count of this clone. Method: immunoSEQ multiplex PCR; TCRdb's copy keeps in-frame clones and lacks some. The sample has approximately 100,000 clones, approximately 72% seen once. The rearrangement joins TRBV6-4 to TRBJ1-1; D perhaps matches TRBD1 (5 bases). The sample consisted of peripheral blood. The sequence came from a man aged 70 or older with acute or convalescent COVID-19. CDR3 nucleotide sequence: TGTGCCAGCAGTGACCAGGGGAACACTGAAGCTTTCTTT. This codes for CASSDQGNTEAFF.